Presented here are 23 T cell receptor beta chains from one specimen sequenced in a study of T cell responses to AZD1222 COVID-19 vaccine. Sequencing was performed with immunoSEQ multiplex PCR; in TCRdb, only in-frame clones are kept and a portion is missing. The sample consists of over 85,000 clones, 80% to 95% of them appearing once. Sequencing was performed on peripheral blood, taken on day 0 of AZD1222 vaccination. These receptors all stem from an adult in good health.

The V and J genes are TRBV11-2 and TRBJ2-7, with 10 bases matching TRBD1. This CDR3 contains 16 residues. CDR1 is SGHAT, CDR2 FQNNGV, per germline. The ends lost 6 bases at V and 2 bases at J; junction bases unmatched: 10. The CDR3 sequence is CASSQKGTGEPYEQYF. DNA for the CDR3: TGTGCCAGCAGTCAAAAGGGGACAGGGGAGCCCTACGAGCAGTACTTC.

The chain combines TRBV2 with TRBJ2-7; 9 nucleotides match TRBD1. V trimming: 7 bases; J trimming: 4 bases; junction bases outside the gene matches: 8. Germline assignment: CDR1 SNHLY and CDR2 FYNNEI. This CDR3 region has 14 residues. CDR3 nucleotide sequence: TGTGCCAGCAACAGTGGGACAGGGCGGTACGAGCAGTACTTC. Translation: CASNSGTGRYEQYF.

The rearrangement uses TRBV11-3 and TRBJ1-6; D perhaps matches TRBD1 (5 bases). Germline CDR1 SGHNT, CDR2 YENEEA. V lost 6 bases and J lost 14, with 17 bases in between. The length of the CDR3 is 13 residues. The CDR3 DNA reads as TGTGCCAGCAGTAACCCGGGGCGGTCATCCCTCCACTTT. Residues: CASSNPGRSSLHF.

This clone was recorded only once. The rearrangement joins TRBV27 to TRBJ1-5; 7 bases fit TRBD1. This CDR3 has 15 amino acids. CDR1 is MNHEY and CDR2 is SMNVEV in the germline V gene (reference sequence). Trimming at V came to 3 bases and at J to 4 bases, leaving 6 bases not matched to a gene. CDR3 in amino acids: CASSFSDRVNQPQHF. CDR3 bases: TGTGCCAGCAGTTTCTCCGACAGGGTGAATCAGCCCCAGCATTTT.

The chain carries TRBV5-8 and TRBJ2-7, with D possibly TRBD1 on 5 matching bases. Trimming removed 0 bases from V and 3 bases from J, with 10 bases in between. Germline V gene data show CDR1 as SGHTS and CDR2 as YDEGEE. The CDR3 contains 14 residues. The CDR3 sequence: CASSLGQGGYEQYF. The CDR3 region has the DNA TGTGCCAGCAGCTTGGGCCAGGGTGGCTACGAGCAGTACTTC. Full variable domain (outside the CDR3, taken from reference TRBV5-8 and TRBJ2-7): EAGVTQSPTHLIKTRGQQATLRCSPISGHTSVYWYQQALGLGLQFLLWYDEGEERNRGNFPPRFSGRQFPNYSSELNVNALELEDSALYLCASSLGQGGYEQYFGPGTRLTVT.

This chain joins TRBV30 and TRBJ2-7, with 8 bases matching TRBD1. Germline V gene data show CDR1 as GTSNPN and CDR2 as SVGIG (reference sequence). Trimming at V came to 3 bases and at J to 3 bases, leaving 4 bases not matched to a gene. CDR3 length equals 13 residues. In DNA, the CDR3 is TGTGCCTGGAGGGGGGACAGGCTCTACGAGCAGTACTTC. The encoded protein is CAWRGDRLYEQYF.

Points on this clone: Other DNA sequences in this specimen translate into the identical CDR3. DNA for the CDR3: TGTGCCAGCAGCAGGGACAGTAGCAATCAGCCCCAGCATTTT. Encoded protein: CASSRDSSNQPQHF. The chain joins TRBV27 to TRBJ1-5, with 7 bases matching TRBD1. The germline CDR1 and CDR2 sequences are MNHEY and SMNVEV (reference sequence). The CDR3 sequence is 14 residues long. The V gene end was trimmed by 6 bases and the J gene end by 0 bases; junction bases not matched to a gene: 2.

About this clone itself: Distinct nucleotide sequences in the sample also encode this CDR3. The rearrangement links TRBV2 to TRBJ2-7, with D tentatively TRBD2 (5 bases). Trimming took 7 bases from V and 0 from J, leaving 7 bases between them. CDR1 and CDR2 (germline): SNHLY, FYNNEI. This CDR3 comprises 12 residues. CDR3 sequence: CASIGDSYEQYF. Here the CDR3 DNA reads TGTGCCAGCATCGGGGACTCCTACGAGCAGTACTTC.

Only one count was recorded for this clone. The chain employs TRBV4-1 and TRBJ1-1; 7 positions agree with TRBD1. Germline CDR1 is MGHRA and CDR2 is YSYEKL. V lost 1 base, J lost 0 bases, and 2 bases stayed unmatched. CDR3 length equals 15 residues. This CDR3 reads CASSQADRVNTEAFF. In DNA form, the CDR3 reads TGCGCCAGCAGCCAAGCCGACAGGGTGAACACTGAAGCTTTCTTT.

The CDR3 protein is CASSELGGAGETQYF. In DNA, the CDR3 is TGTGCCAGCAGTGAATTGGGCGGGGCAGGAGAGACCCAGTACTTC. This sequence joins TRBV25-1 and TRBJ2-5; possible D gene TRBD2, 6 bases. V was pared by 1 base and J by 4 bases, with 13 bases between. CDR1 and CDR2 (germline): MGHDK, SYGVNS. The CDR3 has 15 residues.

This sequence joins TRBV7-6 and TRBJ2-2; tentative D call: TRBD1 (6 bases). The ends were cut back, 5 bases at V and 6 bases at J, with 19 bases in the middle. The CDR3 consists of 16 residues. CDR1 and CDR2 (germline): SGHVS, FNYEAQ. In DNA form, the CDR3 reads TGTGCCAGCAGCCTCAATGGCGGCTCAGGGGCCGGGGAGCTGTTTTTT. Its translation is CASSLNGGSGAGELFF.

There are a few counts of this clone. CDR3 in DNA: TGTGCCATCTACAATCGGCCCCAGGGTTTTGTGCAGTACTTC. Encoded protein: CAIYNRPQGFVQYF. The rearrangement uses TRBV27 and TRBJ2-7, with D possibly matching TRBD1 (5 bases). The CDR3 is 14 residues long. V dropped 10 bases and J dropped 9 bases, with 25 bases sitting between them. Germline CDR1 reads MNHEY; CDR2 reads SMNVEV (reference sequence).

The chain couples TRBV11-2 to TRBJ2-3; D perhaps matches TRBD2 (6 bases). Germline-derived CDR1 and CDR2 are SGHAT and FQNNGV. This CDR3 is built from 12 residues. V lost 7 bases and J 7 bases, leaving 12 bases between the germline ends. CDR3 residues: CASTAGGNTQYF. For the CDR3, the DNA is TGTGCCAGCACCGCTGGGGGGAATACGCAGTATTTT. Full variable domain (rest looked up from reference TRBV11-2 and TRBJ2-3): EAGVAQSPRYKIIEKRQSVAFWCNPISGHATLYWYQQILGQGPKLLIQFQNNGVVDDSQLPKDRFSAERLKGVDSTLKIQPAKLEDSAVYLCASTAGGNTQYFGPGTRLTVL.

This clone was counted once. This chain joins TRBV9 and TRBJ2-3; no firm D call. V lost 0 bases, J lost 1 base, and 3 bases lay in between. The length of the CDR3 is 13 residues. Germline V gives CDR1 SGDLS, CDR2 YYNGEE. The CDR3 DNA reads TGTGCCAGCAGCGTAGGGGGCACAGATACGCAGTATTTT. This sequence encodes CASSVGGTDTQYF.

There are a few counts of this clone. The sample carries other DNA sequences with the same CDR3. This chain links TRBV28 with TRBJ1-6, with TRBD1 matching over 10 bases. Unmatched junction bases numbered 1, after V lost 2 bases and J lost 9 bases. Germline V gene lookup returns CDR1 MDHEN and CDR2 SYDVKM. The CDR3 extends over 14 amino acids. The CDR3 DNA reads TGTGCCAGCAGTTTAAGGGACAGGGGTTCACCCCTCCACTTT. It yields the protein CASSLRDRGSPLHF.

The CDR3 sequence: CASSQARGNEQYF. CDR3 DNA sequence: TGCGCCAGCAGCCAAGCCAGGGGGAACGAGCAGTACTTC. The J gene is TRBJ2-7, the V gene TRBV4-1; 7 nucleotides match TRBD1. Germline CDR1 MGHRA, CDR2 YSYEKL. V shed 1 base, J shed 5 bases, and the junction held 2 bases outside the gene matches. This CDR3 is 13 amino acids long.

The J gene is TRBJ1-1, the V gene TRBV10-3; the D is unclear. The CDR3 is 13 amino acids. The germline CDR1 and CDR2 sequences are ENHRY and SYGVKD. The V end lost 0 bases, the J end lost 11 bases, and 13 bases lay between the germline ends. The CDR3 DNA follows: TGTGCCATCAGTGAGTCGTCAGGCGCCCGGGCTTTCTTT. This encodes CAISESSGARAFF.

The V call is TRBV7-9, the J call TRBJ2-1; TRBD2 agrees at 10 bases. V shed 1 base and J 9 bases; nucleotides not matched to a gene: 9. The CDR3 has 16 amino acids. The germline gives CDR1 SEHNR, CDR2 FQNEAQ (reference sequence). DNA for the CDR3: TGTGCCAGCAGCTTAGTCCAGCGGGGGGGTCAAGGTGAGCAGTTCTTC. Amino acids: CASSLVQRGGQGEQFF.

The V call is TRBV6-2 or TRBV6-3, the J call TRBJ1-1; no reliable D call. The CDR3 has 15 amino acids. Germline assignment: CDR1 MNHEY and CDR2 SVGEGT. V lost 0 bases to trimming and J lost 2 bases, with 10 bases between them. The CDR3: CASSYSKNGNTEAFF. DNA for the CDR3: TGTGCCAGCAGTTACTCGAAAAACGGAAACACTGAAGCTTTCTTT.

The chain uses TRBV7-7 and TRBJ2-5; D unclear. The germline V and J ends were trimmed by 1 base and 2 bases, with 5 bases remaining between them. The CDR3 covers 13 residues. Germline assignment: CDR1 SSHAT and CDR2 FNYEAQ (reference sequence). The CDR3 spells CASSLGQQETQYF. DNA for the CDR3: TGTGCCAGCAGCTTAGGACAACAAGAGACCCAGTACTTC.

The chain carries TRBV6-4 and TRBJ2-2, with D unresolved. The CDR3 is made up of 13 amino acids. From germline, CDR1 is MRHNA and CDR2 SNTAGT. V gave up 2 bases and J gave up 3 bases, with 4 bases separating them. CDR3 in DNA: TGTGCCAGCAGTGACGGTGACACCGGGGAGCTGTTTTTT. Its translation is CASSDGDTGELFF.

This chain joins TRBV3-1 (or the pseudogene TRBV3-2) and TRBJ1-5; D not resolved. V lost 1 base, J lost 7 bases, and 14 bases lay in between. This CDR3 has 15 residues. The germline V gene encodes CDR1 LGHDT and CDR2 YNNKEL (reference sequence). The CDR3: CASSQGMVVGQPQHF. The CDR3 bases are TGTGCCAGCAGCCAAGGAATGGTCGTTGGCCAGCCCCAGCATTTT.

The chain has TRBV11-2 and TRBJ2-7; D is possibly TRBD2 (6 bases). Trimming pared 5 bases from V and 1 base from J, leaving 15 bases between. The CDR3 runs 15 residues. The germline gives CDR1 SGHAT, CDR2 FQNNGV. The CDR3 spells CASSPGLMGSYEQYF. CDR3 DNA sequence: TGTGCCAGCAGCCCCGGACTAATGGGGTCCTACGAGCAGTACTTC.